A single TCR beta chain is shown here with its context. This record belongs to a study of early T cells in non-severe SARS-CoV-2 infection. Germline V gives CDR1 LNHDA, CDR2 SQIVND (reference sequence). CDR3 length: 15 amino acids. Trimming pared 2 bases from V and 4 bases from J, leaving 11 bases between. TCRdb itself ran the 5' RACE reads through MiXCR, one entry per CDR3 protein. The sample consists of 60,000 to 75,000 distinct CDR3 sequences, over 3.5% of them appearing once. V gene TRBV19 combines with J gene TRBJ2-2, with D maybe TRBD1 (6 bases). The clonotype originates from an adult who was a healthcare worker with PCR-confirmed SARS-CoV-2 infection or an uninfected control (not recorded which). The donor label of this sample is uncertain. The specimen comprised whole blood, sampled at baseline. The CDR3 here is CASSITQGSTGELFF. Here the CDR3 DNA reads TGTGCCAGTAGTATAACCCAGGGGAGCACCGGGGAGCTGTTTTTT.